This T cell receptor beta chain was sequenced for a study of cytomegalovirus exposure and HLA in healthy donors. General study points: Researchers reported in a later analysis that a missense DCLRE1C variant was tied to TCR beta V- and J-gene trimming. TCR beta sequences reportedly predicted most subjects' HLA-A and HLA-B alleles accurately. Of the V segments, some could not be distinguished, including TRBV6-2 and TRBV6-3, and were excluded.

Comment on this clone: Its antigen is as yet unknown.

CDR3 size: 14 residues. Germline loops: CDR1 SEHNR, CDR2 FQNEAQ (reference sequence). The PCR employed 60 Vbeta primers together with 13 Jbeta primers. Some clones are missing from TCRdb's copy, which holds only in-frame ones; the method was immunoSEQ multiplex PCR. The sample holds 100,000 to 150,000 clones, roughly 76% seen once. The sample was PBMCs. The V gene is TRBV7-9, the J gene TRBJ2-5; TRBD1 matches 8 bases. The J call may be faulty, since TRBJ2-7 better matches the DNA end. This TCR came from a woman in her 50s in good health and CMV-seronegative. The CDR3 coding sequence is TGTGCCAGCAGCTTAGGGGGGACAGGCCACGAGCAGTACTTC. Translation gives CASSLGGTGHEQYF.